These 28 T cell receptor beta chains originate from one sample sequenced in a study of T cells after yellow fever vaccination. From the 5' RACE reads, TCRdb called clonotypes with MiXCR, one entry per CDR3 protein. The table records about 240,000 distinct CDR3 sequences, less than 9% of them present only once. Here the sequenced sample was CD4+ T cells sorted from PBMCs, taken 15 days after the yellow fever booster vaccination. The source of these receptors is a man under 40 who received the YFV17D yellow fever vaccine.

V is TRBV5-1 and J is TRBJ2-3; no clear D. Trimming removed 4 bases from V and 5 bases from J, with 17 bases in between. Germline values: CDR1 SGHRS, CDR2 YFSETQ. This CDR3 is built from 15 residues. The CDR3 region has the DNA TGCGCCAGCAGCCTCAACCGAAAAAGAGGAGATACGCAGTATTTT. It encodes CASSLNRKRGDTQYF. Filled out from reference TRBV5-1 and TRBJ2-3, the complete variable domain reads KAGVTQTPRYLIKTRGQQVTLSCSPISGHRSVSWYQQTPGQGLQFLFEYFSETQRNKGNFPGRFSGRQFSNSRSEMNVSTLELGDSALYLCASSLNRKRGDTQYFGPGTRLTVL.

This clonotype came up a few times. The rearrangement uses TRBV12-5 and TRBJ1-4; the D is unclear. Germline-derived CDR1 and CDR2 are LGHNT and FRNRAP. CDR3 size: 16 residues. V was trimmed by 1 base and J by 8 bases, leaving 17 bases between them. This CDR3 is CASGLGLRLQNEKLFF. Written as DNA, the CDR3 is TGTGCTAGTGGTTTGGGGCTGAGGCTTCAGAACGAAAAACTGTTTTTT.

The rearrangement joins TRBV5-1 to TRBJ2-5, with no clear D. The CDR3 spans 14 residues. The V and J ends lost 4 bases and 2 bases respectively, with 12 bases between them. Germline V gene sequence: CDR1 SGHRS, CDR2 YFSETQ. The CDR3 sequence is CASSLGESQETQYF. Here the CDR3 DNA reads TGCGCCAGCAGCCTCGGAGAATCGCAAGAGACCCAGTACTTC.

This clonotype occurred many times. The rearrangement joins TRBV5-1 to TRBJ2-7; no definite D call. Trimming took 2 bases from V and 0 from J, leaving 9 bases between them. The CDR3 is 14 residues long. Germline CDR1 SGHRS, CDR2 YFSETQ. The DNA for the CDR3 is TGCGCCAGCAGCTTCTCCCTGAGCTCCTACGAGCAGTACTTC. This translates into CASSFSLSSYEQYF.

This clonotype was observed many times. V gene TRBV11-2 combines with J gene TRBJ2-7, with 9 bases matching TRBD1. Germline-derived CDR1 and CDR2 are SGHAT and FQNNGV. Trimming at V came to 5 bases and at J to 6 bases, leaving 5 bases not matched to a gene. The CDR3 loop spans 13 amino acids. The DNA of the CDR3 is TGTGCCAGCAGCCCAACGGGACAGGGCGAGCAGTACTTC. Its protein product is CASSPTGQGEQYF.

This rearrangement joins TRBV25-1 to TRBJ1-1; D gene uncertain. Germline-derived CDR1 and CDR2 are MGHDK and SYGVNS. The CDR3 is 11 residues long. The V and J ends lost 8 bases and 6 bases respectively, with 10 bases between them. CDR3 sequence (DNA): TGTGCCAGCTGTGGTTGGGCTGAAGCTTTCTTT. Its translation is CASCGWAEAFF.

This clonotype was seen at least ten times. The V and J genes are TRBV20-1 and TRBJ1-4; 7 positions match TRBD1. V trimming: 3 bases; J trimming: 3 bases; junction bases outside the gene matches: 7. Germline loops: CDR1 DFQATT, CDR2 SNEGSKA (reference sequence). The CDR3 spans 15 residues. The CDR3 DNA is TGCAGTGCTAGGGATCAGACAGGGTCTAATGAAAAACTGTTTTTT. It codes for CSARDQTGSNEKLFF.

The chain is built from TRBV5-1 and TRBJ1-1; 8 positions agree with TRBD1. The CDR3 is made up of 15 amino acids. Per the germline V gene, CDR1 is SGHRS and CDR2 is YFSETQ. V shed 0 bases, J shed 1 base, and the junction held 2 bases outside the gene matches. Written as DNA, the CDR3 is TGCGCCAGCAGCTTGGTTGGACAGGGGAACACTGAAGCTTTCTTT. Translation gives CASSLVGQGNTEAFF.

Only a few counts were recorded for this clonotype. The rearrangement uses TRBV20-1 and TRBJ1-1, with unresolved D. The V gene's germline CDR1 is DFQATT and CDR2 SNEGSKA (reference sequence). The V end lost 6 bases, the J end lost 3 bases, and 14 bases lay between the germline ends. This CDR3 has 13 amino acids. CDR3 nucleotide sequence: TGCAGTGCAGCAAGCGGAATCGACACTGAAGCTTTCTTT. As protein: CSAASGIDTEAFF.

This clonotype was picked up many times. The chain employs TRBV5-4 and TRBJ2-3; possibly TRBD2 for D (6 bases). Germline assignment: CDR1 SGHNT and CDR2 YYREEE (reference sequence). V lost 4 bases, J lost 3 bases, and 12 bases lay in between. The CDR3 covers 14 residues. CDR3 nucleotides: TGTGCCAGCAGCCTGGAGCGGGTTACAGATACGCAGTATTTT. Encoded protein: CASSLERVTDTQYF.

This clonotype was detected a few times. This rearrangement joins TRBV12-3 or TRBV12-4 to TRBJ1-6, with D perhaps TRBD1 (6 bases). Trimming took off 6 bases at V and 1 base at J, with 7 bases between the two ends. This CDR3 region has 14 residues. CDR3 sequence: CASSQGSYNSPLHF. The CDR3 DNA reads as TGTGCCAGCAGCCAGGGGTCCTATAATTCACCCCTCCACTTT.

J is TRBJ1-1 and V is TRBV2; the match to TRBD1 covers 11 bases. After removal of 7 bases from V and 6 bases from J, the junction contained 13 bases not matched to a gene. Germline V lookup: CDR1 SNHLY, CDR2 FYNNEI. The CDR3 has 16 amino acids. CDR3 nucleotide sequence: TGTGCCAGCACCGCCCGGGACAGGGGGTATGGTGCTGAAGCTTTCTTT. Protein: CASTARDRGYGAEAFF.

The chain has TRBV20-1 and TRBJ2-3, with D perhaps TRBD2 (6 bases). Germline V gene lookup returns CDR1 DFQATT and CDR2 SNEGSKA (reference sequence). Between the trimmed V and J ends, which lost 0 bases and 4 bases, there was a span of 11 bases. This CDR3 is built from 14 residues. The CDR3 DNA is TGCAGTGCTAGAGATCGCGGGATCGCAGATACGCAGTATTTT. As protein: CSARDRGIADTQYF.

Ten or more counts support this clonotype. The chain carries TRBV18 and TRBJ1-1; D uncertain. V was shortened by 2 bases and J by 4 bases, with 11 bases between the two germline ends. This CDR3 comprises 14 residues. Germline V gives CDR1 KGHSH, CDR2 LQKENI. CDR3 amino acids: CASSPVGQITEAFF. DNA for the CDR3: TGTGCCAGCTCACCAGTTGGGCAGATCACTGAAGCTTTCTTT.

This clonotype came up many times. V and J are TRBV20-1 and TRBJ1-4; 7 nucleotides match TRBD1. V gave up 4 bases and J gave up 8 bases; unmatched junction bases: 7. The CDR3 sequence is 13 residues long. The germline V gene has CDR1 DFQATT and CDR2 SNEGSKA (reference sequence). The CDR3 DNA sequence: TGCAGTGCTACCAAGGGGGCCGAAGAAAAACTGTTTTTT. Protein product: CSATKGAEEKLFF.

Many counts were recorded for this clonotype. The chain couples TRBV29-1 to TRBJ2-1; D possibly corresponds to TRBD2 (6 bases). CDR1 is SQVTM and CDR2 is ANQGSEA in the germline V gene. This CDR3 contains 16 residues. V lost 4 bases and J lost 7, with 23 bases in between. CDR3 nucleotide sequence: TGCAGCGTTGTTTCCCCTGGCCGCGGTGGGGGGAATGAGCAGTTCTTC. Translated: CSVVSPGRGGGNEQFF.

This clonotype was observed a few times. The rearrangement links TRBV20-1 to TRBJ1-4; perhaps TRBD1 as D (6 bases). Germline CDR1 DFQATT, CDR2 SNEGSKA (reference sequence). Trimming pared 0 bases from V and 6 bases from J, leaving 14 bases between. CDR3 size: 15 residues. CDR3 residues: CSAREEGRGYEKLFF. The CDR3 nucleotides are TGCAGTGCTAGAGAAGAAGGCAGGGGTTATGAAAAACTGTTTTTT.

The sample holds a few counts of this clonotype. This chain connects TRBV7-6 to TRBJ1-2; 7 nucleotides agree with TRBD1. Germline V gene sequence: CDR1 SGHVS, CDR2 FNYEAQ. The CDR3 covers 17 residues. Germline trimming cut 5 bases from V and 2 bases from J; bases unmatched to any gene: 14. CDR3 in DNA: TGTGCCAGCAGCCCCTTCAGCGGAACAGGGGTGAACTATGGCTACACCTTC. It encodes CASSPFSGTGVNYGYTF.

Details on this clonotype: This may be a read error: a much more frequent sequence differs by one nucleotide. This sequence joins TRBV12-3 or TRBV12-4 and TRBJ2-5; 9 bases fit TRBD1. The CDR3 consists of 14 residues. Trimming removed 6 bases from V and 4 bases from J; junction bases left unmatched: 6. The chain's CDR3 is CASRPTGGRETQYF. CDR3 nucleotides: TGTGCCAGCAGACCGACAGGGGGGAGAGAGACCCAGTACTTC.

This clonotype was seen only a few times. J is TRBJ1-1 and V is TRBV5-1; D possibly corresponds to TRBD1 (5 bases). Germline loops: CDR1 SGHRS, CDR2 YFSETQ. This CDR3 spans 15 amino acids. Trimming took 4 bases from V and 1 from J, leaving 14 bases between them. In DNA form, the CDR3 reads TGCGCCAGCAGCCTCGGACACACTTCGAACACTGAAGCTTTCTTT. Translating it yields CASSLGHTSNTEAFF.

This clonotype came up a few times. This chain joins TRBV20-1 and TRBJ2-7, with 8 positions matching TRBD1. CDR1 and CDR2 from the germline V gene are DFQATT and SNEGSKA (reference sequence). J gave up 3 bases and V 2 bases, and 6 bases lay outside the gene matches. The CDR3 is made up of 14 amino acids. This chain's CDR3 is CSARRGQELYEQYF. The CDR3 DNA reads as TGCAGTGCTAGAAGGGGACAGGAGCTCTACGAGCAGTACTTC.

This clonotype occurred many times. CDR3 residues: CASSLAQGSDTQYF. The CDR3 bases are TGTGCCAGCAGCTTAGCGCAGGGGTCAGATACGCAGTATTTT. This rearrangement joins TRBV7-2 to TRBJ2-3; possible D gene TRBD1, 6 bases. Between the trimmed V and J ends, which lost 0 bases and 4 bases, there was a span of 8 bases. The CDR3 spans 14 residues. Germline values: CDR1 SGHTA, CDR2 FQGNSA.

The CDR3 loop is CASSSRTGVWAGESYEQYF. CDR3 nucleotide sequence: TGTGCCAGCAGCTCAAGGACAGGGGTTTGGGCGGGAGAGTCCTACGAGCAGTACTTC. The chain combines TRBV11-2 with TRBJ2-7, with TRBD1 matching 9 bases. Trimming cost V 4 bases and J 1 base; bases outside gene matches: 17. The germline V gene has CDR1 SGHAT and CDR2 FQNNGV. The CDR3 totals 19 residues.

The V gene is TRBV20-1, the J gene TRBJ2-3; D is possibly TRBD1 (6 bases). There are 14 residues in the CDR3. Between the trimmed V and J ends, which lost 2 bases and 2 bases, there was a span of 11 bases. Germline V CDR1 and CDR2: DFQATT, SNEGSKA (reference sequence). The CDR3 sequence: CSARWGLITDTQYF. The CDR3 DNA follows: TGCAGTGCTAGATGGGGGCTTATCACAGATACGCAGTATTTT.

The table lists this clonotype with a few counts. The chain is built from TRBV5-1 and TRBJ2-2, with D possibly matching TRBD2 (6 bases). Trimming pared 0 bases from V and 3 bases from J, leaving 12 bases between. Germline loops: CDR1 SGHRS, CDR2 YFSETQ. The length of the CDR3 is 16 residues. The CDR3 protein is CASSLARDWYTGELFF. The CDR3 nucleotides are TGCGCCAGCAGCTTGGCTAGGGACTGGTACACCGGGGAGCTGTTTTTT.

In this sample, this clonotype turned up a few times. The chain couples TRBV29-1 to TRBJ2-3; D is unclear. Germline CDR1 is SQVTM and CDR2 is ANQGSEA. This CDR3 contains 8 residues. V lost 3 bases to trimming and J lost 10 bases, with 2 bases between them. The CDR3 nucleotides are TGCAGCGTTGAGCCGCAGTATTTT. Its translation is CSVEPQYF.

This clonotype was observed a single time. The genes are TRBV11-2 and TRBJ2-1; weak D call: TRBD1 (5 bases). V dropped 1 base and J dropped 13 bases, with 11 bases sitting between them. This CDR3 is 12 amino acids long. Per the germline V gene, CDR1 is SGHAT and CDR2 is FQNNGV. The CDR3 DNA follows: TGTGCCAGCAGCTTAGGCTTGGGGCAACAGTTCTTC. It encodes CASSLGLGQQFF.

The rearrangement joins TRBV11-2 to TRBJ2-6, with 8 positions matching TRBD1. V was clipped by 6 bases and J by 0 bases; unmatched bases: 10. Per the germline V gene, CDR1 is SGHAT and CDR2 is FQNNGV. This CDR3 region has 18 residues. CDR3 protein: CASRIDRGIHSGANVLTF. CDR3 nucleotide sequence: TGTGCCAGCAGGATAGACAGGGGCATACACTCTGGGGCCAACGTCCTGACTTTC.